Shown below are 15 T cell receptor beta chains from a single sample sequenced in a study of molecular identifiers for immune sequencing clone quantification. From the PCR reads, TCRdb called clonotypes with MiXCR, one entry per CDR3 protein. Of 35,000 to 40,000 distinct CDR3 sequences listed, about 18% are singletons. Sequencing used naive CD8+ T cells from blood, with Jurkat cell RNA spiked in. Regarding subset: FACS-sorted CD8+CD4-CCR7+CD45RA+ naive T cells. The receptor set was obtained from a human donor in good health. Some libraries in this study had Jurkat cell RNA spiked in.

This clonotype was observed a handful of times. CDR3 DNA: TGTGCCAGTAGTACTACCTTGGGACAGAGCTACGAGCAGTACTTC. Translating it yields CASSTTLGQSYEQYF. This chain joins TRBV19 and TRBJ2-7; TRBD1 aligns across 7 bases. V lost 4 bases, J lost 3 bases, and 9 bases stayed unmatched. CDR3 length: 15 amino acids. Per germline, CDR1 LNHDA and CDR2 SQIVND (reference sequence).

The rearrangement joins TRBV21-1 to TRBJ2-4; TRBD1, the table's D call, was not compared with the DNA. TRBV21-1 is described as a pseudogene. This CDR3 spans 17 amino acids. The CDR3, as DNA: TGTGCCAGCAGCAAACCAGGGGACTCATTCGCCAAAAACATTCAGTACTTC. Its protein product is CASSKPGDSFAKNIQYF.

This clonotype showed up just a few times. The chain carries TRBV4-1 and TRBJ1-5; D uncertain. Trimming shortened V by 6 bases and J by 4 bases, and 13 bases separated the two germline ends. CDR1 is MGHRA, CDR2 YSYEKL, per germline. CDR3 length equals 14 residues. CDR3 bases: TGCGCCAGCAGTCTTGATGCGGGGAATCAGCCCCAGCATTTT. It is translated as CASSLDAGNQPQHF.

A remark on this clonotype: A much larger clonotype is one base distant, so this may be a read error. The rearrangement joins TRBV4-1 to TRBJ2-1, with 8 bases lining up with TRBD2. Germline V lookup: CDR1 MGHRA, CDR2 YSYEKL. This CDR3 has 15 residues. The V segment lost 3 bases and the J segment 8 bases; nucleotides outside the gene matches: 9. CDR3 in DNA: TGCGCCAGCAGCCAGGATAGCGGGACACCCGATGAGCAGTTCTTC. Protein: CASSQDSGTPDEQFF.

This clonotype has a count of ten or more. This chain joins TRBV4-3 and TRBJ2-7; D unresolved. Germline V gives CDR1 LGHNA, CDR2 YSLEER. There are 14 residues in the CDR3. V was pared by 0 bases and J by 6 bases, with 12 bases between. CDR3 sequence (DNA): TGCGCCAGCAGCCAAGATCTGGGCGTGGCCGAGCAGTACTTC. Translation: CASSQDLGVAEQYF.

Ten or more counts support this clonotype. V usage is TRBV3-1 and J usage is TRBJ2-7; D is ambiguous. The V gene lost 0 bases and the J gene lost 0 bases, with 9 bases spanning the gap. Germline loops: CDR1 LGHDT, CDR2 YNNKEL (reference sequence). This CDR3 has 15 amino acids. The CDR3 DNA follows: TGTGCCAGCAGCCAAGAGGTATGGAGCTCCTACGAGCAGTACTTC. Translation gives CASSQEVWSSYEQYF.

This clonotype has a single count. Given a much more abundant clone one base away, this may be a read error. The chain is built from TRBV18 and TRBJ2-3; no definite D call. Germline V gives CDR1 KGHSH, CDR2 LQKENI. This CDR3 spans 13 amino acids. The chain's CDR3 is CASSPPVVDTQCF. The CDR3 region has the DNA TGTGCCAGCTCACCACCCGTGGTAGATACGCAGTGTTTT.

This clonotype came up many times. J is TRBJ2-3 and V is TRBV7-9; D may be TRBD1 or TRBD2 (6 bases each). This CDR3 is built from 16 residues. The V end lost 4 bases, the J end lost 4 bases, and 18 bases lay between the germline ends. The germline gives CDR1 SEHNR, CDR2 FQNEAQ (reference sequence). The CDR3 loop reads CASSSRALGGPDTQYF. The CDR3 coding sequence is TGTGCCAGCAGCTCAAGGGCCCTCGGGGGCCCAGATACGCAGTATTTT.

Ten or more counts support this clonotype. The genes are TRBV28 and TRBJ2-6; D not certain. Per germline, CDR1 MDHEN and CDR2 SYDVKM. This CDR3 has 11 residues. V dropped 7 bases and J dropped 4 bases, with 2 bases sitting between them. The CDR3 loop is CASTGANVLTF. The CDR3 DNA sequence: TGTGCCAGCACGGGGGCCAACGTCCTGACTTTC.

This clonotype was seen many times. The chain joins TRBV15 to TRBJ2-1, with D perhaps being TRBD1 or TRBD2 (5 bases each). V lost 0 bases and J 2 bases, leaving 11 bases between the germline ends. Germline CDR1 is LNHNV and CDR2 is YYDKDF (reference sequence). The CDR3 totals 16 residues. CDR3 DNA sequence: TGTGCCACCAGCAGAGATTGGCAGGGACCCTACAATGAGCAGTTCTTC. It codes for CATSRDWQGPYNEQFF.

This clonotype counts as medium-sized. The CDR3 protein is CASMGGGTDTQYF. CDR3 bases: TGTGCCAGCATGGGCGGGGGAACAGATACGCAGTATTTT. The chain carries TRBV2 and TRBJ2-3, with 7 bases lining up with TRBD2. Germline trimming cut 7 bases from V and 3 bases from J; bases unmatched to any gene: 4. CDR1 is SNHLY and CDR2 is FYNNEI in the germline V gene. There are 13 residues in the CDR3.

This clonotype was observed many times. The V call is TRBV30, the J call TRBJ2-3; the match to TRBD2 covers 9 bases. CDR3 length: 15 residues. V was clipped by 2 bases and J by 1 base; unmatched bases: 4. The germline V gene encodes CDR1 GTSNPN and CDR2 SVGIG (reference sequence). In DNA form, the CDR3 reads TGTGCCTGGAGTTTTAGCGGGAGAGGCACAGATACGCAGTATTTT. It is translated as CAWSFSGRGTDTQYF.

This clonotype was counted at least ten times. The gene calls are TRBV7-9 and TRBJ1-2; D remains unclear. Germline CDR1 and CDR2: SEHNR and FQNEAQ (reference sequence). This CDR3 region has 15 residues. Trimming left V 4 bases short and J 1 base short, with 13 bases between. The CDR3 bases are TGTGCCAGCAGCTCTCCGACCCGATATAACTATGGCTACACCTTC. Translation gives CASSSPTRYNYGYTF.

This clonotype was counted ten times or more. V is TRBV29-1 and J is TRBJ2-5; TRBD1 matches 7 bases. Germline lookup yields CDR1 SQVTM and CDR2 ANQGSEA. V gave up 7 bases and J gave up 4 bases; unmatched junction bases: 9. This CDR3 contains 13 residues. CDR3 sequence (DNA): TGCAGCGCGAATCCGACAGGGCCAGAGACCCAGTACTTC. Its protein product is CSANPTGPETQYF.

This sequence joins TRBV28 and TRBJ2-4; 9 positions match TRBD1. With V trimmed by 5 bases and J by 8 bases, 13 bases remained unmatched. Per germline, CDR1 MDHEN and CDR2 SYDVKM. The CDR3 contains 16 residues. For the CDR3, the DNA is TGTGCCAGCAGTCCCTTCCCGCGGGACAGGGAGTACATTCAGTACTTC. It yields the protein CASSPFPRDREYIQYF.